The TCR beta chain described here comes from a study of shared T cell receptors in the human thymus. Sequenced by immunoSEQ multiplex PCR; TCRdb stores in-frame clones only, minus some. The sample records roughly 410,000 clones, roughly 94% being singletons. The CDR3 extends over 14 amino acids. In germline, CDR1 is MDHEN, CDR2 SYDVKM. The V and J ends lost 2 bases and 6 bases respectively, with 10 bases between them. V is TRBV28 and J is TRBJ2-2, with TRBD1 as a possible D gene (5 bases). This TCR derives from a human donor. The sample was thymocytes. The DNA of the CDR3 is TGTGCCAGCAGTTTACTCAGACAGCCCGGGGAGCTGTTTTTT. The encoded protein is CASSLLRQPGELFF.